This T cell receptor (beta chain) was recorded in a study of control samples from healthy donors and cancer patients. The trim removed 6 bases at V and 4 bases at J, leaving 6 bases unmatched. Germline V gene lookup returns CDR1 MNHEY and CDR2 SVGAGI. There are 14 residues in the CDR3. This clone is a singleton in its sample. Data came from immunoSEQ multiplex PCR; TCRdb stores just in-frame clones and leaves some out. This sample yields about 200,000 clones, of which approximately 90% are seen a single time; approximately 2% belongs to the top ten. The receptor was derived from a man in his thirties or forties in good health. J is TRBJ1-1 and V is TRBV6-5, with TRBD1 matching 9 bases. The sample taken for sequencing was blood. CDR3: CASRIQQGATEAFF. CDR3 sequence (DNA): TGTGCCAGCAGGATCCAACAGGGGGCCACTGAAGCTTTCTTT.